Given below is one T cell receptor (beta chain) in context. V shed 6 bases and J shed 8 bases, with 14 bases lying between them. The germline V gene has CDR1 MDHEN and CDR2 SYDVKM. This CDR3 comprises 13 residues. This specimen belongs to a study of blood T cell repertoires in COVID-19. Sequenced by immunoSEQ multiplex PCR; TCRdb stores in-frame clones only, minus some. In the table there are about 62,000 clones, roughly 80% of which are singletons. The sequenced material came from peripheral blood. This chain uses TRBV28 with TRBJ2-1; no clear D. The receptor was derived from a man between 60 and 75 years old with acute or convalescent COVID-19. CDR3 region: CASRFGEWYEQFF. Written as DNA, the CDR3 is TGTGCCAGCAGGTTCGGTGAGTGGTATGAGCAGTTCTTC.